Below, 27 T cell receptor beta chains from the same sample are listed, as sequenced in a study of T-cell reconstitution after alpha-beta-depleted transplantation in children. The TCRbeta library incorporated unique molecular identifiers. Each CDR3 protein gets one entry after TCRdb re-called the PCR reads with MiXCR. The sample carries under 250,000 distinct CDR3 sequences, approximately 17% recorded once. Specimen: PBMCs, mostly from graft donor cells, collected 360 days after TCRalphabeta/CD19-depleted stem cell transplant. All receptors derive from a male patient between 2 and 10 years old who had a stem cell transplant for acute lymphoblastic leukemia, so the T cells may come from the graft donor.

This clonotype was seen more than once but under ten times. This chain connects TRBV5-1 to TRBJ2-3; 7 bases fit TRBD2. Per germline, CDR1 SGHRS and CDR2 YFSETQ. The ends lost 3 bases at V and 0 bases at J; junction bases unmatched: 4. CDR3 length equals 15 residues. CDR3 protein: CASSSLAASTDTQYF. CDR3 DNA sequence: TGCGCCAGCAGCTCGCTAGCGGCTAGCACAGATACGCAGTATTTT.

The CDR3 sequence: CASSSGQGSLINTGELFF. CDR3 nucleotide sequence: TGTGCCAGCAGCTCGGGACAGGGGTCACTCATAAACACCGGGGAGCTGTTTTTT. The chain has TRBV11-1 and TRBJ2-2; 10 bases line up with TRBD1. Germline CDR1 is SGHAT and CDR2 is FQDESV (reference sequence). The junction had 10 bases not matched to a gene; V was cut back by 4 bases and J by 2 bases. This CDR3 has 18 residues. Drawing the rest from reference TRBV11-1 and TRBJ2-2, the complete variable domain is EAEVAQSPRYKITEKSQAVAFWCDPISGHATLYWYRQILGQGPELLVQFQDESVVDDSQLPKDRFSAERLKGVDSTLKIQPAELGDSAMYLCASSSGQGSLINTGELFFGEGSRLTVL.

In its sample, this clonotype was seen many times. The J gene is TRBJ1-1, the V gene TRBV3-1; possibly TRBD1 for D (6 bases). The germline V and J ends were trimmed by 1 base and 4 bases, with 13 bases remaining between them. This CDR3 has 15 amino acids. CDR1 is LGHDT, CDR2 YNNKEL, per germline (reference sequence). The CDR3 spells CASSQVGGAGTEAFF. CDR3 sequence (DNA): TGTGCCAGCAGCCAAGTTGGGGGGGCGGGCACTGAAGCTTTCTTT.

This clonotype was observed a handful of times. The genes are TRBV7-3 and TRBJ2-3, with no clear D. The germline V and J ends were trimmed by 5 bases and 7 bases, with 16 bases remaining between them. The CDR3 has 14 amino acids. In germline, CDR1 is SGHTA, CDR2 FQGTGA. The CDR3 reads CASSPSLAANTQYF. CDR3 nucleotides: TGTGCCAGCAGCCCGAGTCTGGCGGCCAATACGCAGTATTTT. Combining the CDR3 with reference TRBV7-3 and TRBJ2-3 gives the whole variable domain GAGVSQTPSNKVTEKGKYVELRCDPISGHTALYWYRQSLGQGPEFLIYFQGTGAADDSGLPNDRFFAVRPEGSVSTLKIQRTERGDSAVYLCASSPSLAANTQYFGPGTRLTVL.

This clonotype was seen a handful of times. V and J are TRBV5-8 and TRBJ2-1, with a weak D call TRBD2 (5 bases). V was pared by 0 bases and J by 7 bases, with 11 bases between. CDR1 SGHTS and CDR2 YDEGEE come from the germline V gene. The CDR3 spans 14 residues. This chain's CDR3 is CASSLARGWNEQFF. CDR3 nucleotides: TGTGCCAGCAGCTTGGCCCGAGGGTGGAATGAGCAGTTCTTC.

This clonotype was seen only a few times. The chain joins TRBV5-1 to TRBJ2-7, with D tentatively TRBD1 or TRBD2 (5 bases each). There are 14 residues in the CDR3. Trimming removed 2 bases from V and 3 bases from J, with 12 bases in between. CDR1 and CDR2 (germline): SGHRS, YFSETQ. The CDR3 region is CASSFRGRDYEQYF. The CDR3 region has the DNA TGCGCCAGCAGCTTCCGGGGACGGGACTACGAGCAGTACTTC.

The genes are TRBV7-9 and TRBJ1-2; 10 positions agree with TRBD1. Germline V CDR1 and CDR2: SEHNR, FQNEAQ (reference sequence). Losses at the gene ends were 5 bases for V and 6 bases for J; bases not matched to a gene: 6. The CDR3 length is 14 residues. In DNA, the CDR3 is TGTGCCAGCAGCCAGGGACAGGGGCTGAATGGCTACACCTTC. Translated, it gives CASSQGQGLNGYTF.

This clonotype has only one observation. The rearrangement joins TRBV20-1 to TRBJ2-3, with D unclear. V was shortened by 2 bases and J by 6 bases, with 12 bases between the two germline ends. Germline assignment: CDR1 DFQATT and CDR2 SNEGSKA (reference sequence). CDR3 length equals 13 residues. CDR3: CSARLPRLDTQYF. The CDR3 DNA sequence: TGCAGTGCTAGACTTCCCCGACTGGATACGCAGTATTTT.

A few counts support this clonotype. CDR3 bases: TGTGCCAGCAGCAAAGTATGGGGGCGGTATGGCTACACCTTC. Protein product: CASSKVWGRYGYTF. The chain links TRBV21-1 to TRBJ1-2; the table calls TRBD1, which could not be checked here. TRBV21-1 is designated a pseudogene. The CDR3 sequence is 14 residues long.

V and J are TRBV4-3 and TRBJ2-7; a weak D match, TRBD1 (5 bases). This CDR3 region has 13 residues. With 3 bases removed from V and 6 bases from J, the gap between germline ends came to 12 bases. The germline CDR1 and CDR2 sequences are LGHNA and YSLEER. Here the CDR3 reads CASSQTAVGEQYF. The CDR3 nucleotides are TGCGCCAGCAGCCAGACAGCTGTAGGCGAGCAGTACTTC.

In its sample, this clonotype was seen a few times. The chain employs TRBV10-1 and TRBJ2-3; 8 bases are shared with TRBD2. Germline V gene sequence: CDR1 WNHNN, CDR2 SYGVQD (reference sequence). The junction had 7 bases not matched to a gene; V was cut back by 6 bases and J by 5 bases. The CDR3 runs to 14 residues. The CDR3 bases are TGCGCCAGCAGGGAGCGGGGGCAGGGAGATACGCAGTATTTT. It translates to CASRERGQGDTQYF.

The rearrangement links TRBV6-5 to TRBJ1-2, with D tentatively TRBD1 (6 bases). With 0 bases removed from V and 7 bases from J, the gap between germline ends came to 18 bases. The germline CDR1 and CDR2 sequences are MNHEY and SVGAGI. The CDR3 consists of 16 residues. The chain's CDR3 is CASSYSKGGRNPGYTF. The DNA of the CDR3 is TGTGCCAGCAGTTACTCGAAGGGGGGCAGGAATCCTGGCTACACCTTC.

This clonotype appeared a few times. The gene calls are TRBV4-2 and TRBJ2-1, with 9 bases lining up with TRBD2. The trim removed 5 bases at V and 3 bases at J, leaving 11 bases unmatched. The CDR3 is 17 amino acids. CDR1 is LGHNA, CDR2 YNFKEQ, per germline. CDR3 nucleotide sequence: TGTGCCAGCAGCATGCCGGGACTAGCCCCAAGCTACAATGAGCAGTTCTTC. This translates into CASSMPGLAPSYNEQFF.

The chain carries TRBV5-1 and TRBJ2-1; D may match TRBD1 or TRBD2 (6 bases each). Germline-derived CDR1 and CDR2 are SGHRS and YFSETQ. Trimming cost V 1 base and J 14 bases, with 22 bases left between them. The CDR3 spans 15 residues. The CDR3 spells CASSLNGGPTIGEFF. CDR3 coding DNA: TGCGCCAGCAGCTTGAACGGGGGCCCGACAATTGGGGAGTTCTTC.

This clonotype has more than one count but fewer than ten. CDR3 sequence: CASSFQAETTNYGYTF. The CDR3 DNA reads TGCGCCAGCAGCTTCCAGGCAGAAACTACTAACTATGGCTACACCTTC. The chain has TRBV5-1 and TRBJ1-2, with D unresolved. Germline CDR1 is SGHRS and CDR2 is YFSETQ. The CDR3 totals 16 residues. Trimming took 2 bases from V and 0 from J, leaving 14 bases between them.

This clonotype was seen more than once but under ten times. The chain recombines TRBV7-9 with TRBJ2-7, with D maybe TRBD1 (6 bases). The ends were cut back, 5 bases at V and 5 bases at J, with 16 bases in the middle. The germline V gene has CDR1 SEHNR and CDR2 FQNEAQ (reference sequence). The CDR3 contains 14 residues. This CDR3 reads CASSPPGVLNEQYF. The CDR3 DNA reads TGTGCCAGCAGCCCACCAGGGGTATTAAACGAGCAGTACTTC.

The genes are TRBV5-1 and TRBJ1-1; D is unclear. Trimming took 5 bases from V and 5 from J, leaving 16 bases between them. This CDR3 has 14 residues. Germline V gives CDR1 SGHRS, CDR2 YFSETQ. For the CDR3, the DNA is TGCGCCAGCAGGGCCCAGGACGGGGAGACTGAAGCTTTCTTT. Translating it yields CASRAQDGETEAFF.

V and J are TRBV7-8 and TRBJ2-5; a weak D match, TRBD1 (5 bases). Trimming removed 5 bases from V and 5 bases from J, with 12 bases in between. Germline CDR1 is SGHVS and CDR2 is FQNEAQ. The CDR3 has 13 amino acids. CDR3 DNA sequence: TGTGCCAGCAGCGAAGGACAAAAGGAGACCCAGTACTTC. Translation: CASSEGQKETQYF.

In this sample, this clonotype turned up a few times. CDR3 residues: CASSMDLNTEAFF. DNA of the CDR3: TGTGCCAGCAGCATGGACCTGAACACTGAAGCTTTCTTT. V is TRBV7-9 and J is TRBJ1-1; D unresolved. Germline loops: CDR1 SEHNR, CDR2 FQNEAQ (reference sequence). With 5 bases removed from V and 0 bases from J, the gap between germline ends came to 7 bases. The CDR3 length is 13 residues.

This clonotype has at least ten counts. The chain uses TRBV2 and TRBJ2-1, with 7 bases aligning to TRBD1. V shed 4 bases, J shed 0 bases, and the junction held 15 bases outside the gene matches. The CDR3 contains 19 residues. CDR1 is SNHLY and CDR2 is FYNNEI in the germline V gene. CDR3 sequence reads: CASSGGWEPTGSSYNEQFF. The CDR3 DNA reads as TGTGCCAGCAGTGGGGGATGGGAACCGACAGGGAGCTCCTACAATGAGCAGTTCTTC.

J is TRBJ2-7 and V is TRBV7-2; 10 bases match TRBD2. The ends lost 4 bases at V and 4 bases at J; junction bases unmatched: 4. The CDR3 contains 14 residues. Germline V gene lookup returns CDR1 SGHTA and CDR2 FQGNSA. This CDR3 reads CASSSSGRVYEQYF. In nucleotides, the CDR3 is TGTGCCAGCAGCTCTAGCGGGAGAGTATACGAGCAGTACTTC.

The gene calls are TRBV10-3 and TRBJ2-6; D may be TRBD2 (5 bases). V was trimmed by 6 bases and J by 8 bases, leaving 11 bases between them. CDR1 ENHRY and CDR2 SYGVKD come from the germline V gene. The CDR3 covers 13 residues. The CDR3 nucleotides are TGTGCCATCAGCCTCGGGAACCCCAACGTCCTGACTTTC. Its protein is CAISLGNPNVLTF.

This clonotype occurred a few times. The V gene is TRBV5-1, the J gene TRBJ2-7; 10 bases match TRBD1. The length of the CDR3 is 13 residues. The trim removed 4 bases at V and 6 bases at J, leaving 4 bases unmatched. Germline V gene sequence: CDR1 SGHRS, CDR2 YFSETQ. This chain's CDR3 is CASSMDRGFEQYF. The CDR3, as DNA: TGCGCCAGCAGCATGGACAGGGGGTTCGAGCAGTACTTC.

This clonotype has more than one count but fewer than ten. This chain uses TRBV7-2 with TRBJ2-5; no definite D call. CDR1 SGHTA and CDR2 FQGNSA come from the germline V gene. CDR3 length equals 13 residues. Trimming cost V 3 bases and J 1 base, with 6 bases left between them. The CDR3 region is CASSLATQETQYF. CDR3 in DNA: TGTGCCAGCAGCTTGGCTACCCAAGAGACCCAGTACTTC.

This chain joins TRBV12-3 or TRBV12-4 and TRBJ2-5, with a possible D match to TRBD1 (6 bases). V was shortened by 6 bases and J by 5 bases, with 16 bases between the two germline ends. CDR3 length equals 14 residues. The CDR3 DNA reads TGTGCCAGCAGCTTTACAACAGGGTCGGAGACCCAGTACTTC. This sequence encodes CASSFTTGSETQYF.

This sequence joins TRBV11-2 and TRBJ2-1, with TRBD2 matching 10 bases. With V trimmed by 11 bases and J by 1 base, 14 bases remained unmatched. CDR3 length: 17 amino acids. CDR1 and CDR2 (germline): SGHAT, FQNNGV. The CDR3 DNA reads as TGTGCCCTATTCCGGGCTAGCGGGAGAAAATCCTACAATGAGCAGTTCTTC. As protein: CALFRASGRKSYNEQFF. The whole variable domain, filled in from reference TRBV11-2 and TRBJ2-1, reads EAGVAQSPRYKIIEKRQSVAFWCNPISGHATLYWYQQILGQGPKLLIQFQNNGVVDDSQLPKDRFSAERLKGVDSTLKIQPAKLEDSAVYLCALFRASGRKSYNEQFFGPGTRLTVL.

This sequence joins TRBV28 and TRBJ2-1, with D perhaps matching TRBD2 (5 bases). The CDR3 runs 14 residues. V lost 6 bases, J lost 5 bases, and 14 bases lay in between. CDR1 and CDR2 (germline): MDHEN, SYDVKM. The CDR3 region is CASSPRPSNNEQFF. CDR3 coding DNA: TGTGCCAGCAGCCCACGACCTAGCAACAATGAGCAGTTCTTC.